This T cell receptor beta chain comes out of a study of cytomegalovirus exposure and HLA in healthy donors. Study as a whole: The study's early data release held about 85 million unique TCRs from HLA-typed donors.

Amplification used 60 Vbeta primers and 13 Jbeta primers. Here immunoSEQ multiplex PCR was the method, and the copy in TCRdb shows in-frame clones only, minus some. The sample contains approximately 170,000 clones, roughly 84% of which appear only once. General study points: Later analysis showed TCR association rates varying by HLA locus, highest for DRB1 and lowest for HLA-C. Reports state that TCR beta sequences accurately predicted most subjects' HLA-A and HLA-B alleles. Earlier findings revealed that most TCR beta V segments proved productive either about 90% or about 30% of the time.

Notes on this clone: What it binds is not known.

This TCR was recovered from a male donor in good health and CMV-seronegative. The sequencing sample was made of PBMCs.

CDR3 protein: CASSWTGGYTEAFF. The CDR3 DNA reads TGTGCCAGCAGTTGGACAGGGGGGTACACTGAAGCTTTCTTT. The V gene is TRBV5-8, the J gene TRBJ1-1; 10 bases line up with TRBD1. Germline V gene sequence: CDR1 SGHTS, CDR2 YDEGEE. The trim removed 5 bases at V and 3 bases at J, leaving 4 bases unmatched. The CDR3 has 14 amino acids.